The following is a T cell receptor beta chain sequence with its context. Its antigen is not identified. The sample belongs to a study of blood T cells in healthy people across ages. A J-beta primer mix and a sample-barcoded 5' primer were used in a second PCR of about 7 to 12 cycles. Every sample produced at least 2.5 million CDR3-containing paired-end reads. A single record per CDR3 protein comes from TCRdb applying MiXCR to the 5' RACE reads. The data show fewer than 950,000 distinct CDR3 sequences, about 55% seen once. Study-wide points: Because donor CMV status was unknown, expanded clonotype changes were possibly confounded. Fewer expanded clones and more diversity marked long-lived versus aged donors.

The source is a man older than 75 in good health. Sequenced input: blood.

CDR3 in amino acids: CSAGDRGGGQYF. CDR3 nucleotide sequence: TGCAGCGCCGGCGACAGGGGAGGAGGGCAGTACTTC. The gene calls are TRBV29-1 and TRBJ2-4; 8 bases are shared with TRBD1. The CDR3 extends over 12 amino acids. V lost 7 bases, J lost 13 bases, and 12 bases stayed unmatched. Germline CDR1 reads SQVTM; CDR2 reads ANQGSEA.